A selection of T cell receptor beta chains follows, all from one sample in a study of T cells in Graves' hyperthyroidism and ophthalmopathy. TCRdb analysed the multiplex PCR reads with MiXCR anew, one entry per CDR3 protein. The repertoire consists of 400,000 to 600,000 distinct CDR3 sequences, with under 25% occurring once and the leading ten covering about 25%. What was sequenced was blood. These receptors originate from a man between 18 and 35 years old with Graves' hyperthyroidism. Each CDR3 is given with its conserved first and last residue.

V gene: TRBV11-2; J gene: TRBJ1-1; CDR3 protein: CASSADSPYTEAFF
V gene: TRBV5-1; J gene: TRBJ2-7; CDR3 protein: CASSRGPPMAYEQYF
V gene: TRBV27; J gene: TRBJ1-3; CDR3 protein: CASSTGPGNTIYF
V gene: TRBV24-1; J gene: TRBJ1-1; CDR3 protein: CATSDLGSLRGDTEAFF
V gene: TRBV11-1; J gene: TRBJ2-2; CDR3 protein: CASSSPPGTANTGELFF
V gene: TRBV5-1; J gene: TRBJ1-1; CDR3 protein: CASSLDGGLAEAFF
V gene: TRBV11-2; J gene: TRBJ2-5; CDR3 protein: CASSLVSRGGAETQYF
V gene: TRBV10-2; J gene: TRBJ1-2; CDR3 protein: CASSVRDTPYGYTF
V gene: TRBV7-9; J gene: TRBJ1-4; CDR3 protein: CASSRVGGREKLFF
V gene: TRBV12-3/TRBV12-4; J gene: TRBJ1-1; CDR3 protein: CASSFRQAREAFF
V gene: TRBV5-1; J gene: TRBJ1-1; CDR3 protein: CASRPRQGSTEAFF
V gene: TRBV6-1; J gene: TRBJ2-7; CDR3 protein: CASSDPGGTGGNEQYF
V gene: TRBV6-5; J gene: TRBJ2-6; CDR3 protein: CASSYSIGPSGANVLTF
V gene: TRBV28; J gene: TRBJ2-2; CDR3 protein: CASSFRGQTLNTGELFF
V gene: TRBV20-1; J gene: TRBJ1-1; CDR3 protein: CSATPTGGLNTEAFF
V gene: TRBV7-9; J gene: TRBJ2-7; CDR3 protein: CASTTTGQVPYEQYF
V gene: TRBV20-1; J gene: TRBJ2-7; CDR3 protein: CSANGGNYEQYF
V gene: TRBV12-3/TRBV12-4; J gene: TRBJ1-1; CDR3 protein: CASSLGGRGPTEAFF
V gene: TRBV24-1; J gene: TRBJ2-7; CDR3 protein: CATSGAGLGEQYF
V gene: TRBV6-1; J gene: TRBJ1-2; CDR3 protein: CSRGGAGRGYTF
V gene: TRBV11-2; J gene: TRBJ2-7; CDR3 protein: CASSPSGSPYEQYF
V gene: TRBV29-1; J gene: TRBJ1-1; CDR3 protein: CSVEVVIEAFF
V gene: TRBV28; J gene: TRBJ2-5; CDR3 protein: CASSLPGTGTATQYF
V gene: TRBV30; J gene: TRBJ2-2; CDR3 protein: CAWSLSLAGGFGELFF
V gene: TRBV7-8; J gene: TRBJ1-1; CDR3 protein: CASSSRPLQGADTEAFF
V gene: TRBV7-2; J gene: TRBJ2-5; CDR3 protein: CASSLGDRGTRETQYF
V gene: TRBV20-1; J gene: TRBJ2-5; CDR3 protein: CSAKAGVTQYF
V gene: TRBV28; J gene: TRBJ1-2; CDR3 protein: CASSTPSGRGSSYGYTF
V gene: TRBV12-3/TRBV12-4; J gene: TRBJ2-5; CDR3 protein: CASSDRGGVETQYF
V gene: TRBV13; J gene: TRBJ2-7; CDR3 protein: CASSLEGRQYF
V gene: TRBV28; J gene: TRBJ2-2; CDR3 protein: CASSSLTGASGELFF
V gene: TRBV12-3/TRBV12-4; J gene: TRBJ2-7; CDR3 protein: CASRPGTANSYEQYF
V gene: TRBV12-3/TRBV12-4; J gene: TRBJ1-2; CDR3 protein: CASSLRQELYGYTF
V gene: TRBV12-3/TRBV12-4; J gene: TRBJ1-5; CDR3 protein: CASTGGYSNQPQHF
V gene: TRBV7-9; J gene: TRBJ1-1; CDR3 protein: CASKNGNPNTEAFF
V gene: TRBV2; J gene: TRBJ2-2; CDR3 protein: CASKPGGTGFPGELFF
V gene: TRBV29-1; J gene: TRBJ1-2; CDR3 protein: CSVGGQGGYGYTF
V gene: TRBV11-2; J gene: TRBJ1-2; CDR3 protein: CASSLGLGQRSGYTF
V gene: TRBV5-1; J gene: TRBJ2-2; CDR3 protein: CASSLTGEGGELFF
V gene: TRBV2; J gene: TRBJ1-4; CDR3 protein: CASRRKDTLGEKLFF
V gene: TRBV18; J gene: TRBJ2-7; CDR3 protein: CASSLPGQGNEQYF
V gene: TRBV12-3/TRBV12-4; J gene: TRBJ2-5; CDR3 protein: CASSLWTGGQETQYF
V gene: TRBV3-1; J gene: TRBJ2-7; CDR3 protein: CASSLRQSYYEQYF